A single sample gave rise to the 17 T cell receptor beta chains below, sequenced in a study of T cells in Graves' hyperthyroidism and ophthalmopathy. From RNA transcripts, TCR beta CDR3 regions were amplified. HTBI primers were used for first-round RT-PCR of the TCR CDR3. A single record per CDR3 protein comes from TCRdb applying MiXCR to the multiplex PCR reads. The table includes around 420,000 distinct CDR3 sequences, roughly 15% detected once. The material sequenced was blood. All receptors come from a woman aged 18-29 years with Graves' hyperthyroidism.

This clonotype has a count of ten or more. The V gene is TRBV4-1, the J gene TRBJ1-1; D possibly corresponds to TRBD1 (6 bases). V was pared by 1 base and J by 4 bases, with 16 bases between. This CDR3 is 16 amino acids long. Germline assignment: CDR1 MGHRA and CDR2 YSYEKL. DNA for the CDR3: TGCGCCAGCAGCCAAGGTCGTCAGGGGAAGGCCACTGAAGCTTTCTTT. It yields the protein CASSQGRQGKATEAFF.

This clonotype came up a few times. The chain has TRBV24-1 and TRBJ2-5; TRBD2 aligns across 12 bases. With V trimmed by 2 bases and J by 5 bases, 5 bases remained unmatched. Per the germline V gene, CDR1 is KGHDR and CDR2 is SFDVKD. This CDR3 spans 16 amino acids. CDR3 in amino acids: CATSDSTSGSPETQYF. The CDR3 coding sequence is TGTGCCACCAGTGATTCGACTAGCGGGAGTCCGGAGACCCAGTACTTC.

This clonotype showed up many times. The chain links TRBV7-9 to TRBJ2-7; D call uncertain. Per the germline V gene, CDR1 is SEHNR and CDR2 is FQNEAQ (reference sequence). Deletions cut 5 bases from V and 1 base from J, with 15 bases between. The CDR3 length is 15 residues. This CDR3 is CASSPVGGGSYEQYF. CDR3 coding DNA: TGTGCCAGCAGCCCGGTGGGCGGCGGATCCTACGAGCAGTACTTC.

The table lists this clonotype with many counts. The V gene is TRBV12-3 or TRBV12-4, the J gene TRBJ2-7; 9 bases are shared with TRBD1. The CDR3 is 16 residues long. J lost 5 bases, V lost 5 bases, and 13 bases had no gene match. DNA for the CDR3: TGTGCCAGCAGTCCCGTCGGGACAGGGACTTTCCACGAGCAGTACTTC. This translates into CASSPVGTGTFHEQYF.

This clonotype occurred many times. The chain joins TRBV6-5 to TRBJ2-1; 13 nucleotides line up with TRBD2. The germline V gene has CDR1 MNHEY and CDR2 SVGAGI. The CDR3 is 17 amino acids. Losses at the gene ends were 0 bases for V and 5 bases for J; bases not matched to a gene: 4. The CDR3 region has the DNA TGTGCCAGCAGTTACTCTTCCGGACTAGCGGGAGACAATGAGCAGTTCTTC. Its protein is CASSYSSGLAGDNEQFF.

At least ten counts were recorded for this clonotype. V and J are TRBV6-2 or TRBV6-3 and TRBJ1-5; D call uncertain. The CDR3 spans 12 residues. Per germline, CDR1 MNHEY and CDR2 SVGEGT. Trimming cost V 7 bases and J 4 bases, with 8 bases left between them. This chain's CDR3 is CASTTTNQPQHF. The CDR3 DNA sequence: TGTGCCAGCACAACAACAAATCAGCCCCAGCATTTT.

This chain links TRBV12-3 or TRBV12-4 with TRBJ2-5; D remains ambiguous. The CDR3 loop spans 13 amino acids. V gave up 3 bases and J gave up 5 bases, with 10 bases separating them. The CDR3 sequence is CASSFPSRETQYF. The CDR3 bases are TGTGCCAGCAGTTTTCCATCCCGGGAGACCCAGTACTTC.

This clonotype was seen many times. This chain joins TRBV6-2 or TRBV6-3 and TRBJ1-1; unclear D gene. CDR1 is MNHEY and CDR2 is SVGEGT in the germline V gene. The CDR3 has 14 residues. Trimming took 0 bases from V and 2 from J, leaving 7 bases between them. The CDR3 sequence: CASSYSQRNTEAFF. The CDR3 nucleotides read TGTGCCAGCAGTTACTCACAGAGAAACACTGAAGCTTTCTTT.

Ten or more counts support this clonotype. The rearrangement links TRBV6-4 to TRBJ2-3; TRBD2 matches at 10 bases. V shed 0 bases and J 4 bases; nucleotides not matched to a gene: 1. Germline V gives CDR1 MRHNA, CDR2 SNTAGT. The CDR3 is 15 amino acids. The CDR3 reads CASSDSAGGADTQYF. CDR3 coding DNA: TGTGCCAGCAGTGACTCAGCGGGAGGGGCAGATACGCAGTATTTT.

J is TRBJ2-3 and V is TRBV7-2; D unresolved. The CDR3 sequence is 16 residues long. V shed 0 bases and J shed 2 bases, with 12 bases lying between them. Germline assignment: CDR1 SGHTA and CDR2 FQGNSA. CDR3 in amino acids: CASSLAFGTHTDTQYF. For the CDR3, the DNA is TGTGCCAGCAGCTTAGCGTTCGGAACTCACACAGATACGCAGTATTTT.

This clonotype has a count of ten or more. The V and J genes are TRBV9 and TRBJ2-7, with 9 positions matching TRBD2. Germline-derived CDR1 and CDR2 are SGDLS and YYNGEE. V lost 0 bases to trimming and J lost 4 bases; unmatched junction nucleotides: 2. The CDR3 is made up of 14 amino acids. The CDR3 nucleotides are TGTGCCAGCAGCGTAGACCTAGCGGGGTACGAGCAGTACTTC. It codes for CASSVDLAGYEQYF. Looking up the rest from reference TRBV9 and TRBJ2-7 gives the full variable domain: DSGVTQTPKHLITATGQRVTLRCSPRSGDLSVYWYQQSLDQGLQFLIQYYNGEERAKGNILERFSAQQFPDLHSELNLSSLELGDSALYFCASSVDLAGYEQYFGPGTRLTVT.

The V and J genes are TRBV15 and TRBJ2-2; maybe TRBD2 (6 bases). V lost 0 bases to trimming and J lost 2 bases, with 25 bases between them. Per germline, CDR1 LNHNV and CDR2 YYDKDF (reference sequence). The CDR3 runs to 21 residues. The CDR3 sequence: CATSRDPRDLSLEKNTGELFF. The DNA of the CDR3 is TGTGCCACCAGCAGAGATCCGAGGGACTTATCTTTGGAGAAAAACACCGGGGAGCTGTTTTTT. Based on the CDR3 plus reference TRBV15 and TRBJ2-2, the full variable domain is DAMVIQNPRYQVTQFGKPVTLSCSQTLNHNVMYWYQQKSSQAPKLLFHYYDKDFNNEADTPDNFQSRRPNTSFCFLDIRSPGLGDTAMYLCATSRDPRDLSLEKNTGELFFGEGSRLTVL.

This clonotype was seen a few times. This chain uses TRBV20-1 with TRBJ2-1, with TRBD2 matching 13 bases. This CDR3 contains 20 residues. V lost 3 bases to trimming and J lost 7 bases; unmatched junction nucleotides: 21. Germline V gene data show CDR1 as DFQATT and CDR2 as SNEGSKA (reference sequence). DNA for the CDR3: TGCAGTGCTAGTCGAAGGCAAAGGACTAGCGGGGGAGTTAGGGAGAATGAGCAGTTCTTC. Protein product: CSASRRQRTSGGVRENEQFF.

Many counts were recorded for this clonotype. The CDR3 bases are TGTGCCAGCAGACTCACAGATACGCAGTATTTT. Its translation is CASRLTDTQYF. V usage is TRBV2 and J usage is TRBJ2-3; unclear D gene. Germline V gives CDR1 SNHLY, CDR2 FYNNEI. The CDR3 is 11 residues long. Trimming stripped 6 bases from V and 2 bases from J, with 3 bases between.

For this clonotype: Since a much larger clone is just one base distant, this may be a read error. The gene calls are TRBV12-3 or TRBV12-4 and TRBJ2-2, with a weak D call TRBD2 (6 bases). V dropped 4 bases and J dropped 7 bases, with 13 bases sitting between them. This CDR3 comprises 14 residues. CDR3 loop: CASSSGRGIGELFF. In DNA form, the CDR3 reads TGTGCCAGCAGTTCCGGGAGAGGGATCGGGGAGCTGTTTTTT.

In this sample, this clonotype turned up many times. This rearrangement joins TRBV30 to TRBJ1-5, with 8 bases aligning to TRBD1. This CDR3 spans 13 amino acids. J lost 7 bases, V lost 2 bases, and 4 bases had no gene match. Germline CDR1 and CDR2: GTSNPN and SVGIG (reference sequence). The CDR3 region is CAWSRQGAQPQHF. The CDR3 region has the DNA TGTGCCTGGAGTCGGCAGGGGGCACAGCCCCAGCATTTT.

There are a few counts of this clonotype. This chain links TRBV6-1 with TRBJ2-5, with 8 nucleotides matching TRBD1. The CDR3 covers 13 residues. Unmatched junction bases numbered 8, after V lost 5 bases and J lost 9 bases. The germline V gene has CDR1 MNHNS and CDR2 SASEGT. The DNA of the CDR3 is TGTGCCAGCAGTCTCGAGACAGGGGTGGCCCAGTACTTC. Its protein product is CASSLETGVAQYF.